This T cell receptor beta chain was documented in a study of blood T cell repertoires in COVID-19. Sequencing was performed with immunoSEQ multiplex PCR; in TCRdb, only in-frame clones are kept and a portion is missing. This table holds under 250,000 clones, roughly 84% found once. This CDR3 is built from 16 residues. Germline V CDR1 and CDR2: KGHSH, LQKENI. The V segment lost 3 bases and the J segment 3 bases; nucleotides outside the gene matches: 7. This clonotype was obtained from a man between 45 and 60 years old with active or convalescent COVID-19. The chain joins TRBV18 to TRBJ2-3, with 9 bases that match TRBD1. Sequenced material: peripheral blood. The CDR3 protein is CASSPLTGGPTDTQYF. CDR3 in DNA: TGTGCCAGCTCACCCCTCACAGGGGGCCCAACAGATACGCAGTATTTT. Full variable domain (missing parts from reference TRBV18 and TRBJ2-3): NAGVMQNPRHLVRRRGQEARLRCSPMKGHSHVYWYRQLPEEGLKFMVYLQKENIIDESGMPKERFSAEFPKEGPSILRIQQVVRGDSAAYFCASSPLTGGPTDTQYFGPGTRLTVL.